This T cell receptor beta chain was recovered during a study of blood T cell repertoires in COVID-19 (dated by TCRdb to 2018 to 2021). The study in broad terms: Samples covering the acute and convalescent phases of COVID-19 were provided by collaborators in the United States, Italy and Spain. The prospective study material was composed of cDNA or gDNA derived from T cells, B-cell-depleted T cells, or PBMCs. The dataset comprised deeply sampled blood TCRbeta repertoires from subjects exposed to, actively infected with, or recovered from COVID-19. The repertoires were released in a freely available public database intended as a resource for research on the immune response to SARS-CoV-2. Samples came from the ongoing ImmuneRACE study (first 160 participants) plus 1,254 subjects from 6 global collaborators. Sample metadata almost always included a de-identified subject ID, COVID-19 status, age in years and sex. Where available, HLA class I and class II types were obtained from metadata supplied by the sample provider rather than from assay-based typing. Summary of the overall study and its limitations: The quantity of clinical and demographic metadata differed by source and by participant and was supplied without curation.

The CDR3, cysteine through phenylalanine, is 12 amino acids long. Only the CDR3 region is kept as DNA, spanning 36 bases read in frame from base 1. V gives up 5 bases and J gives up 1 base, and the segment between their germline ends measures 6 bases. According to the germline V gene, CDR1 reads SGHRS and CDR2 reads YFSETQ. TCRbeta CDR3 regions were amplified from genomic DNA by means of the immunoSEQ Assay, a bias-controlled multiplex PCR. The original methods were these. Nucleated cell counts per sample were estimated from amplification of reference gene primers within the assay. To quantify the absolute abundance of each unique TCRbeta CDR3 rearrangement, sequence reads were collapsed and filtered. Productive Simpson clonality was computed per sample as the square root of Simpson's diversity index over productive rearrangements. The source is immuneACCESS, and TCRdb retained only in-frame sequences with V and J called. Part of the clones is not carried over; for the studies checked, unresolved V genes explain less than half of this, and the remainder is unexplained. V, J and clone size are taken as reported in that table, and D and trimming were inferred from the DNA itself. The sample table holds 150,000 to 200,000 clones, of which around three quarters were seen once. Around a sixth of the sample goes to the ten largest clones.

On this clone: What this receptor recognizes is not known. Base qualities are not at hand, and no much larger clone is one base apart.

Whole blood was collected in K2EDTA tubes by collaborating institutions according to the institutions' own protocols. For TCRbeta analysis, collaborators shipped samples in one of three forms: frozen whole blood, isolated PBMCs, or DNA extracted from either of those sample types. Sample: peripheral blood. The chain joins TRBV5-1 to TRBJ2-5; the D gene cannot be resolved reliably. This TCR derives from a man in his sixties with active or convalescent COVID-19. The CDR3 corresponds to CASRSGQETQYF. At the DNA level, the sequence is TGCGCCAGCAGGTCGGGCCAAGAGACCCAGTACTTC.